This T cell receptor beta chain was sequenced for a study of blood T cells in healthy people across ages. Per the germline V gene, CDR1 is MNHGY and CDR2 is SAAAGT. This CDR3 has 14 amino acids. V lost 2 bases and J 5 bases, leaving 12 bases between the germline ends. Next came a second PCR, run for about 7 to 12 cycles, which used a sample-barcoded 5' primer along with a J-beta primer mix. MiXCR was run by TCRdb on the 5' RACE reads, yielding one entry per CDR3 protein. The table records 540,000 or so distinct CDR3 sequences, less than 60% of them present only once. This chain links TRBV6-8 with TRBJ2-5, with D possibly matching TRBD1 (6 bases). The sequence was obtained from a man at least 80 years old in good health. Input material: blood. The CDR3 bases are TGTGCCAGCAGTTACGGAACAGGGTTGGAGACCCAGTACTTC. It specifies CASSYGTGLETQYF.